This is a list of T cell receptor beta chains from one sample in a study of T cell responses to AZD1222 COVID-19 vaccine. Data came from immunoSEQ multiplex PCR; TCRdb stores just in-frame clones and leaves some out. The repertoire includes 100,000 to 150,000 clones, approximately 86% of them detected once, and roughly 12% sits in the top ten. The sequences come from peripheral blood, collected on day 0 of AZD1222 vaccination. The receptors originated from an adult in good health. CDR3s include the opening cysteine and the closing phenylalanine or tryptophan. The D gene is left open where the match is weak. Rows give clone size only sometimes, using once, few, many, or a class for an expanded clone.

D gene: TRBD1
clone size: -
V gene: TRBV13
J gene: TRBJ1-1
CDR3 length: 13
CDR3 DNA: TGTGCCAGCAGCCCCACAGGGGGGACTGAAGCTTTCTTT
CDR3 protein: CASSPTGGTEAFF

D gene: TRBD1
clone size: few
V gene: TRBV5-5
J gene: TRBJ2-4
CDR3 length: 18
CDR3 DNA: TGTGCCAGCAGTTTGACAGGGATCCGTTCATTAGCCAAAAACATTCAGTACTTC
CDR3 protein: CASSLTGIRSLAKNIQYF

D gene: -
clone size: -
V gene: TRBV5-1
J gene: TRBJ2-2
CDR3 length: 14
CDR3 DNA: TGCGCCAGCAGCTTGTTAACGAACACCGGGGAGCTGTTTTTT
CDR3 protein: CASSLLTNTGELFF

D gene: TRBD1
clone size: -
V gene: TRBV5-6
J gene: TRBJ1-2
CDR3 length: 15
CDR3 DNA: TGTGCCAGCAGCTTGGGGACAGGGGGCTGGAATGGCTACACCTTC
CDR3 protein: CASSLGTGGWNGYTF

D gene: -
clone size: once
V gene: TRBV7-8
J gene: TRBJ1-6
CDR3 length: 15
CDR3 DNA: TGTGCCAGCAGCCCCCTTACGACAAAGGATTCACCCCTCCACTTT
CDR3 protein: CASSPLTTKDSPLHF

D gene: -
clone size: -
V gene: TRBV14
J gene: TRBJ1-4
CDR3 length: 14
CDR3 DNA: TGTGCCAGCAGCCTCGGCAGTGATTATGAAAAACTGTTTTTT
CDR3 protein: CASSLGSDYEKLFF

D gene: TRBD2
clone size: -
V gene: TRBV5-1
J gene: TRBJ2-7
CDR3 length: 15
CDR3 DNA: TGCGCCAGCAGCTTGGCAGCGGGAGGCTACTACGAGCAGTACTTC
CDR3 protein: CASSLAAGGYYEQYF

D gene: TRBD2
clone size: -
V gene: TRBV9
J gene: TRBJ2-7
CDR3 length: 14
CDR3 DNA: TGTGCCAGCAGCGTAGATCTAGCGGGCTACGAGCAGTACTTC
CDR3 protein: CASSVDLAGYEQYF

D gene: TRBD1
clone size: few
V gene: TRBV7-8
J gene: TRBJ2-3
CDR3 length: 16
CDR3 DNA: TGTGCCAGCAGCCCCCTGGACAGGGAGAGCACAGATACGCAGTATTTT
CDR3 protein: CASSPLDRESTDTQYF

D gene: -
clone size: -
V gene: TRBV3-1/TRBV3-2
J gene: TRBJ2-3
CDR3 length: 18
CDR3 DNA: TGTGCCAGCAGCCAAGGGCGACTACCACCTGGACCCACAGATACGCAGTATTTT
CDR3 protein: CASSQGRLPPGPTDTQYF

D gene: -
clone size: -
V gene: TRBV9
J gene: TRBJ2-1
CDR3 length: 15
CDR3 DNA: TGTGCCAGCAGCGTAGCCGGGGCCCGGGGCAATGAGCAGTTCTTC
CDR3 protein: CASSVAGARGNEQFF

D gene: -
clone size: -
V gene: TRBV7-8
J gene: TRBJ2-4
CDR3 length: 15
CDR3 DNA: TGTGCCAGCAGCGACGTACTCCTAGCCAAAAACATTCAGTACTTC
CDR3 protein: CASSDVLLAKNIQYF

D gene: -
clone size: -
V gene: TRBV4-3
J gene: TRBJ2-3
CDR3 length: 13
CDR3 DNA: TGCGCCAGCAGCTTTCCGGGGGCAGATACGCAGTATTTT
CDR3 protein: CASSFPGADTQYF

D gene: -
clone size: -
V gene: TRBV19
J gene: TRBJ2-7
CDR3 length: 13
CDR3 DNA: TGTGCCAGTAGTATTCGGCCCCACTACGAGCAGTACTTC
CDR3 protein: CASSIRPHYEQYF

D gene: -
clone size: -
V gene: TRBV10-1
J gene: TRBJ1-1
CDR3 length: 14
CDR3 DNA: TGCGCCAGACAGCCGGGACCGATGAACACTGAAGCTTTCTTT
CDR3 protein: CARQPGPMNTEAFF

D gene: TRBD1
clone size: -
V gene: TRBV5-1
J gene: TRBJ2-1
CDR3 length: 16
CDR3 DNA: TGCGCCAGCAGCTTGTGGACAGGGTCGCTCCACAATGAGCAGTTCTTC
CDR3 protein: CASSLWTGSLHNEQFF

D gene: -
clone size: -
V gene: TRBV12-3/TRBV12-4
J gene: TRBJ1-1
CDR3 length: 12
CDR3 DNA: TGTGCCAGCGAGTCCACTAGCACTGAAGCTTTCTTT
CDR3 protein: CASESTSTEAFF

D gene: TRBD1
clone size: -
V gene: TRBV7-9
J gene: TRBJ2-3
CDR3 length: 16
CDR3 DNA: TGTGCCAGCGCTACGGGGACAGGGGGCCGCACAGATACGCAGTATTTT
CDR3 protein: CASATGTGGRTDTQYF

D gene: TRBD1
clone size: few
V gene: TRBV9
J gene: TRBJ2-7
CDR3 length: 15
CDR3 DNA: TGTGCCAGCAGCGTAAACCCAGGGGGAAACTACGAGCAGTACTTC
CDR3 protein: CASSVNPGGNYEQYF

D gene: -
clone size: -
V gene: TRBV6-2/TRBV6-3
J gene: TRBJ1-6
CDR3 length: 13
CDR3 DNA: TGTGCCAGCAGTTACAACGTGGGTTCACCCCTCCACTTT
CDR3 protein: CASSYNVGSPLHF

D gene: -
clone size: -
V gene: TRBV20-1
J gene: TRBJ2-7
CDR3 length: 10
CDR3 DNA: TGCAGTGCTAGCCCCAAGGAGCAGTACTTC
CDR3 protein: CSASPKEQYF

D gene: -
clone size: -
V gene: TRBV5-1
J gene: TRBJ1-4
CDR3 length: 16
CDR3 DNA: TGCGCCAGCAGCGAGGGTTACAGGGAGGTAGGAGAAAAACTGTTTTTT
CDR3 protein: CASSEGYREVGEKLFF

D gene: -
clone size: once
V gene: TRBV6-2/TRBV6-3
J gene: TRBJ1-6
CDR3 length: 15
CDR3 DNA: TGTGCCAGCAGCCCCGCGACCGAATTAAATTCACCCCTCCACTTT
CDR3 protein: CASSPATELNSPLHF

D gene: -
clone size: -
V gene: TRBV18
J gene: TRBJ1-2
CDR3 length: 13
CDR3 DNA: TGTGCCAGCTCACCAAGACGCGGTTTAGGCTACACCTTC
CDR3 protein: CASSPRRGLGYTF

D gene: -
clone size: -
V gene: TRBV6-6
J gene: TRBJ1-2
CDR3 length: 16
CDR3 DNA: TGTGCCAGCAGTTACGATGTGCAGGCCCGAGACTATGGCTACACCTTC
CDR3 protein: CASSYDVQARDYGYTF

D gene: TRBD2
clone size: -
V gene: TRBV5-5
J gene: TRBJ2-4
CDR3 length: 17
CDR3 DNA: TGTGCCAGCAGCTTGGCCGCCCGACTAGCGGGCGAAAACATTCAGTACTTC
CDR3 protein: CASSLAARLAGENIQYF

D gene: -
clone size: -
V gene: TRBV7-9
J gene: TRBJ2-3
CDR3 length: 15
CDR3 DNA: TGTGCCAGCAGCTTAGGACACAGAGACACAGATACGCAGTATTTT
CDR3 protein: CASSLGHRDTDTQYF

D gene: -
clone size: few
V gene: TRBV6-5
J gene: TRBJ1-1
CDR3 length: 12
CDR3 DNA: TGTGCCAGCAGTTACAGAAACACTGAAGCTTTCTTT
CDR3 protein: CASSYRNTEAFF

D gene: -
clone size: -
V gene: TRBV7-9
J gene: TRBJ1-2
CDR3 length: 14
CDR3 DNA: TGTGCCAGCAGCTTACTGCAAGCTTCCTATGGCTACACCTTC
CDR3 protein: CASSLLQASYGYTF

D gene: -
clone size: once
V gene: TRBV28
J gene: TRBJ1-6
CDR3 length: 14
CDR3 DNA: TGTGCCAGCAGTTTATCTCAGGGCGAATCACCCCTCCACTTT
CDR3 protein: CASSLSQGESPLHF

D gene: -
clone size: -
V gene: TRBV9
J gene: TRBJ1-6
CDR3 length: 13
CDR3 DNA: TGTGCCAGCAGCGTAGAGGGGAATTCACCCCTCCACTTT
CDR3 protein: CASSVEGNSPLHF

D gene: TRBD2
clone size: -
V gene: TRBV6-5
J gene: TRBJ2-3
CDR3 length: 15
CDR3 DNA: TGTGCCAGCAGGGGAACGGGACTAGTGCCAGATACGCAGTATTTT
CDR3 protein: CASRGTGLVPDTQYF

D gene: -
clone size: -
V gene: TRBV27
J gene: TRBJ1-1
CDR3 length: 13
CDR3 DNA: TGTGCCAGCAGTCTTAGGGCGTGGACTGAAGCTTTCTTT
CDR3 protein: CASSLRAWTEAFF

D gene: -
clone size: -
V gene: TRBV5-1
J gene: TRBJ1-6
CDR3 length: 21
CDR3 DNA: TGCGCCAGCAGCTTGGAAGGGGCGACCCCTTTCTCTAGCTCCTATAATTCACCCCTCCACTTT
CDR3 protein: CASSLEGATPFSSSYNSPLHF

D gene: -
clone size: -
V gene: TRBV11-2
J gene: TRBJ1-3
CDR3 length: 13
CDR3 DNA: TGTGCCAGCAGCTTAACAGGGCCGAACACCATATATTTT
CDR3 protein: CASSLTGPNTIYF

D gene: -
clone size: -
V gene: TRBV5-5
J gene: TRBJ1-6
CDR3 length: 14
CDR3 DNA: TGTGCCAGCAGCTTGTTGCAGGATAATTCACCCCTCCACTTT
CDR3 protein: CASSLLQDNSPLHF

D gene: TRBD2
clone size: -
V gene: TRBV4-1
J gene: TRBJ2-5
CDR3 length: 14
CDR3 DNA: TGCGCCAGCAGCCAAGGACTAGCACAAGAGACCCAGTACTTC
CDR3 protein: CASSQGLAQETQYF

D gene: -
clone size: -
V gene: TRBV4-3
J gene: TRBJ1-1
CDR3 length: 17
CDR3 DNA: TGCGCCAGCAGCCAACTTGGAGGGGCAGGGGTGAACACTGAAGCTTTCTTT
CDR3 protein: CASSQLGGAGVNTEAFF

D gene: -
clone size: once
V gene: TRBV18
J gene: TRBJ1-1
CDR3 length: 15
CDR3 DNA: TGTGCCAGCTCACCACCTTCGGCGGGGGACACTGAAGCTTTCTTT
CDR3 protein: CASSPPSAGDTEAFF

D gene: -
clone size: -
V gene: TRBV5-5
J gene: TRBJ1-1
CDR3 length: 14
CDR3 DNA: TGTGCCAGCAGCTCGGGATCAGGGGCCACTGAAGCTTTCTTT
CDR3 protein: CASSSGSGATEAFF

D gene: TRBD1
clone size: once
V gene: TRBV7-9
J gene: TRBJ2-5
CDR3 length: 12
CDR3 DNA: TGTGCCAGCAGCAGCAGGGGGGAGACCCAGTACTTC
CDR3 protein: CASSSRGETQYF

D gene: -
clone size: -
V gene: TRBV3-1/TRBV3-2
J gene: TRBJ2-7
CDR3 length: 13
CDR3 DNA: TGTGCCAGCAGCCAAGGCAGGAACTACGAGCAGTACTTC
CDR3 protein: CASSQGRNYEQYF